Sequencing of this T cell receptor beta chain was carried out in a study of OX40 agonist ivuxolimab in advanced cancers. Findings and limits, study-wide: At 0.1-3.0 mg/kg, partial responders had clonal expansion among the lowest observed.

Remarks on this clone: Its antigen is still unknown.

The CDR3 is 16 residues long. Assay used: immunoSEQ multiplex PCR; TCRdb lists only in-frame clones, some missing. The sample has 55,000 to 65,000 clones; approximately 90% are singletons. The receptor was derived from an adult with an advanced solid tumor such as melanoma, head and neck, liver or kidney cancer. The sequencing used CD4+ or CD8+ T cells sorted from blood, collected in a trial of the OX40 agonist ivuxolimab. The chain recombines TRBV21-1 with TRBJ1-4. TRBV21-1 is a known pseudogene. This CDR3 reads CASRWGGASTNEKLFF. Here the CDR3 DNA reads TGTGCCAGCAGGTGGGGGGGCGCTTCCACTAATGAAAAACTGTTTTTT.